This T cell receptor (beta chain) was recovered during a study of T cells after yellow fever vaccination (dated by TCRdb to about 2019). As for the study more broadly: Libraries from fractions with low cell numbers were prepared with the SMART-Seq v4 Ultra Low Input RNA kit. To track T-cell clones before and after primary and booster YFV17D yellow fever vaccination, bulk TCR alpha and beta repertoires were sequenced longitudinally. Two healthy male donors, one aged 18 to 30 and one aged 30 to 40 years, made up the cohort. Blood was drawn at multiple timepoints before and after primary and secondary immunization, with bulk PBMC replicates and cell subsets isolated.

Synthesis of TCR cDNA relied on 5'RACE template switching, a step that introduced a universal primer site along with unique molecular identifiers. Priming of cDNA synthesis was performed from both the TCR alpha and TCR beta constant segments. Library amplification involved two PCR steps, and the second step added sample barcodes and sequencing adapters. Sequencing of libraries was done on Illumina HiSeq 2500 (2x100 bp) or NovaSeq (2x150 bp). From the authors' description of their analysis: Demultiplexing of reads and collapsing into UMI consensus sequences were performed with MIGEC, and V(D)J alignment was carried out with MiXCR. Vaccine-responding clonotypes were identified with edgeR using replicate PBMC samples, with FDR below 0.01 and a log2 fold change above 5 up to day 15 being required. Each bulk clonotype was labeled CD4 or CD8 based on which sequenced repertoire, CD4 or CD8, contained the clonotype at higher abundance. Using fastp trimming at Q25 and MiXCR clonotype assembly, TCRdb reanalyzed the public sequencing data and kept in-frame beta chains. CDR3 protein duplicates are merged, each entry listing the most common genes and DNA. In this record, the V and J calls reflect TCRdb's handling and not the investigators' own analysis. The sample table records 300,000 to 350,000 distinct CDR3 sequences; 7% to 9% of these occur just once. The ten largest clones represent approximately 18% of the sample.

Explained via the paper, the treatment or condition label denotes: live attenuated yellow fever vaccine strain. Two biological replicates of bulk PBMCs were collected at each blood-draw timepoint. A standard Ficoll-Paque protocol was used to isolate PBMCs from peripheral blood. TriZol was used to extract RNA from bulk PBMCs, CD4 and CD8 fractions, and dextramer-positive and dextramer-negative fractions. The full study reports these points: Computational filtering was needed because FACS-sorted repertoires could contain abundant contaminating clonotypes from the bulk population. A small share of clonotypes was detected in both CD4 and CD8 compartments, with the overlap likely arising from convergent recombination. Compared with the primary T-cell response, the secondary T-cell response was faster but weaker, reaching its peak on day 5 rather than on day 15. Most clones expanded after primary vaccination (almost 98% of CD4 and around nine tenths of CD8) were re-detected after the booster, suggesting that broad memory maintenance occurred. The study included only a couple of donors, which limits how far the findings can be generalized.

Spanning cysteine to phenylalanine, the CDR3 consists of 13 amino acids. Of all the DNA, just the CDR3 is kept, 39 bases in frame from base 1. CDR1 DFQATT and CDR2 SNEGSKA are derived from the germline V gene (reference sequence). The V and J ends are trimmed by 1 base and 8 bases, leaving 14 bases between them. The sample holds many counts of this clonotype. The target of this receptor is not known. Nothing much larger sits one base from this clone, and base qualities are not available. This clonotype originated in a man aged 18 to 30 who received the YFV17D yellow fever vaccine. The sequence is built from TRBV20-1 and TRBJ1-2; TRBD1 is a weak D gene call, 6 bases matching. The sample was PBMCs, taken 35 to 50 days after the first yellow fever vaccination. The DNA reads as follows: TGCAGTGCTAGAGGGGGGGGCGAGTACGGCTACACCTTC. It translates to CSARGGGEYGYTF.